This T cell receptor beta chain was sequenced for a study of neoadjuvant anti-PD-1 for oral cavity cancer. Study at large: Non-progressing patients received a fourth nivolumab dose near day 43, then surgery on days 50-56.

V dropped 5 bases and J dropped 0; count of bases not matched to a gene: 8. CDR1 and CDR2 (germline): GTSNPN, SVGIG (reference sequence). The CDR3 is 16 amino acids. Profiled with immunoSEQ multiplex PCR; TCRdb holds only in-frame clones, not every one. The sample includes around 62,000 clones, under 85% of them seen just once. This rearrangement joins TRBV30 to TRBJ1-3; 9 bases align to TRBD1. The origin of this receptor is a person aged 40 to 85 with oral cavity squamous cell carcinoma. This sample comprised PBMCs, obtained before nivolumab (anti-PD-1) treatment. DNA of the CDR3: TGTGCCTGGCTCCGGGACAGGGCCGTCTCTGGAAACACCATATATTTT. Protein product: CAWLRDRAVSGNTIYF.